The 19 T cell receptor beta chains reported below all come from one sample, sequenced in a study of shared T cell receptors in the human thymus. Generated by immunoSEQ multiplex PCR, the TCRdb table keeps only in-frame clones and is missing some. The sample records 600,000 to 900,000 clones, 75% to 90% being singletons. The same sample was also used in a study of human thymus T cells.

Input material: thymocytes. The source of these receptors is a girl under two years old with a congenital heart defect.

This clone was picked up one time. As DNA, the CDR3 is TGTGCCAGCAGTTATCTTCTGGGTGACAGGGTAGTAGCTTTCTTT. Translation gives CASSYLLGDRVVAFF. The chain employs TRBV28 and TRBJ1-1; 7 positions match TRBD1. V trimming: 4 bases; J trimming: 10 bases; junction bases outside the gene matches: 15. Germline V lookup: CDR1 MDHEN, CDR2 SYDVKM. The CDR3 loop spans 15 amino acids. Drawing the rest from reference TRBV28 and TRBJ1-1, the complete variable domain is DVKVTQSSRYLVKRTGEKVFLECVQDMDHENMFWYRQDPGLGLRLIYFSYDVKMKEKGDIPEGYSVSREKKERFSLILESASTNQTSMYLCASSYLLGDRVVAFFGQGTRLTVV.

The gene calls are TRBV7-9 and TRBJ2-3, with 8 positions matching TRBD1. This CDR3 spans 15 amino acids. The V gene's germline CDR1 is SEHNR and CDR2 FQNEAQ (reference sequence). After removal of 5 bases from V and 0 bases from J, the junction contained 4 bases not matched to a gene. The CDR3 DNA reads TGTGCCAGCAGCCGGACAGGGACTAGCACAGATACGCAGTATTTT. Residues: CASSRTGTSTDTQYF.

CDR3 region: CASSQDQNTGELFF. The CDR3 DNA is TGCGCCAGCAGCCAAGATCAGAACACCGGGGAGCTGTTTTTT. The rearrangement links TRBV4-3 to TRBJ2-2, with no clear D. Germline-derived CDR1 and CDR2 are LGHNA and YSLEER. V was clipped by 0 bases and J by 1 base, with 3 bases between them. This CDR3 comprises 14 residues.

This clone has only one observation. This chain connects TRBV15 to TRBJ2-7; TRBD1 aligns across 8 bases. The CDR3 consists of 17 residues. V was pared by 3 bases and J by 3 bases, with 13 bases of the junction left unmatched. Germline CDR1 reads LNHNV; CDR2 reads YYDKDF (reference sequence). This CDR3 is CATSREYRQGRNYEQYF. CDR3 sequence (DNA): TGTGCCACCAGCAGGGAATACCGACAGGGGCGAAACTACGAGCAGTACTTC.

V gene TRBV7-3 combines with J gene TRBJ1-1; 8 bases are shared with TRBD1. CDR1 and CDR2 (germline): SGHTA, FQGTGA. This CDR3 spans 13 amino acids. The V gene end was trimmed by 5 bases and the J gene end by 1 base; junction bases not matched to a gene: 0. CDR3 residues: CASSQGANTEAFF. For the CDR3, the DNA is TGTGCCAGCAGCCAGGGGGCGAACACTGAAGCTTTCTTT.

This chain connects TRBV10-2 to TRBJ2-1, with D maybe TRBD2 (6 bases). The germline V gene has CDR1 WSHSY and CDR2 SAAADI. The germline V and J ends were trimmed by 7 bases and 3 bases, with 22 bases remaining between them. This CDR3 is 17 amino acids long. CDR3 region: CASTRQIGGTDYNEQFF. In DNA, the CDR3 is TGCGCCAGCACCCGCCAGATCGGGGGAACTGACTACAATGAGCAGTTCTTC.

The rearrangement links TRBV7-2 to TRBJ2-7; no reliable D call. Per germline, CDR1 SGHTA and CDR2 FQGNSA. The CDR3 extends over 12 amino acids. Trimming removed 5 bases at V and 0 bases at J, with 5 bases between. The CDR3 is CASSELSYEQYF. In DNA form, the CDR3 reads TGTGCCAGCAGCGAACTCTCCTACGAGCAGTACTTC.

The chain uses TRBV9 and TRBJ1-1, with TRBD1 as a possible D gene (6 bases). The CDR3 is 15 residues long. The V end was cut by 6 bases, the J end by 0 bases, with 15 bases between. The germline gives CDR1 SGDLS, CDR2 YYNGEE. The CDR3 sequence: CASTSGDPLNTEAFF. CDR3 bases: TGTGCCAGCACCTCAGGGGACCCGCTGAACACTGAAGCTTTCTTT.

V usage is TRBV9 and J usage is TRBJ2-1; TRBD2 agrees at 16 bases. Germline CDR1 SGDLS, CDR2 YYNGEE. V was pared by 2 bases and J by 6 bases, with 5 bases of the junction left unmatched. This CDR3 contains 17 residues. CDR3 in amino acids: CASSVGGLAGGPNEQFF. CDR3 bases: TGTGCCAGCAGCGTCGGGGGACTAGCGGGGGGGCCCAATGAGCAGTTCTTC.

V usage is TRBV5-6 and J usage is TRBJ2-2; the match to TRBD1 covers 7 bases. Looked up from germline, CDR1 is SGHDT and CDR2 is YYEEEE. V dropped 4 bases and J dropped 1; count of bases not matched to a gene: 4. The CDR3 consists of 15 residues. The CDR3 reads CASSSSGGNTGELFF. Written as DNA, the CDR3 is TGTGCCAGCAGCAGTTCAGGGGGGAACACCGGGGAGCTGTTTTTT. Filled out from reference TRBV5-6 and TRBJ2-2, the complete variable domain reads DAGVTQSPTHLIKTRGQQVTLRCSPKSGHDTVSWYQQALGQGPQFIFQYYEEEERQRGNFPDRFSGHQFPNYSSELNVNALLLGDSALYLCASSSSGGNTGELFFGEGSRLTVL.

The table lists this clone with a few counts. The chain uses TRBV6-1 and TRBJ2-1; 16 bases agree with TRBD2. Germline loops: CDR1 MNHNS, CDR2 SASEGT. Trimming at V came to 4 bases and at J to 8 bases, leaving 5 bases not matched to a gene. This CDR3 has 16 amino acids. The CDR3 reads CASSGGTSGGAYEQFF. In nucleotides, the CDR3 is TGTGCCAGCAGTGGGGGGACTAGCGGGGGGGCGTATGAGCAGTTCTTC.

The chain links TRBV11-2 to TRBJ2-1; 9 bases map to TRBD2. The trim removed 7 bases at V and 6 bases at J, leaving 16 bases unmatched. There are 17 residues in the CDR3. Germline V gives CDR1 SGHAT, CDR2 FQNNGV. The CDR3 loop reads CASIKGAGGHDVNEQFF. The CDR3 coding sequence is TGTGCCAGCATCAAGGGGGCGGGGGGGCACGATGTCAATGAGCAGTTCTTC.

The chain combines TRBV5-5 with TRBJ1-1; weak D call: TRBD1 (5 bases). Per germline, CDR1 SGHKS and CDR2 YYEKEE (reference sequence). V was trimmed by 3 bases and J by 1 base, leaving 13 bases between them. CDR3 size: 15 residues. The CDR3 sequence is CASSCPQGSNTEAFF. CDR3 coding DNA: TGTGCCAGCAGCTGCCCCCAGGGTTCGAACACTGAAGCTTTCTTT. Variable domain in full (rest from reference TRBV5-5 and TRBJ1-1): DAGVTQSPTHLIKTRGQQVTLRCSPISGHKSVSWYQQVLGQGPQFIFQYYEKEERGRGNFPDRFSARQFPNYSSELNVNALLLGDSALYLCASSCPQGSNTEAFFGQGTRLTVV.

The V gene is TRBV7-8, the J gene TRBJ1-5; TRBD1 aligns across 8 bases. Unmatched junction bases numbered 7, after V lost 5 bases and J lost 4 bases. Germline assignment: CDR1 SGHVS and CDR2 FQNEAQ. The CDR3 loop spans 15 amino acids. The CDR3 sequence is CASSPTRQGNQPQHF. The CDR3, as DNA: TGTGCCAGCAGCCCAACTCGACAGGGGAATCAGCCCCAGCATTTT.

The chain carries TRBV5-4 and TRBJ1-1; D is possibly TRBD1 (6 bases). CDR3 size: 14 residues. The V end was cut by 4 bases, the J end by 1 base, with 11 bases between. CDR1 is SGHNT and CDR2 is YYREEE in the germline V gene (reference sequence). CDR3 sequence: CASSAAGENTEAFF. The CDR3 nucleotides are TGTGCCAGCAGCGCAGCAGGGGAGAACACTGAAGCTTTCTTT.

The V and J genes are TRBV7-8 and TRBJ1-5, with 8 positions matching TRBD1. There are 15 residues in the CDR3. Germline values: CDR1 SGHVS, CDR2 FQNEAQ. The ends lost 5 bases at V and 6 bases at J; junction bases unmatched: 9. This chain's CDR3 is CASSPRGRGSQPQHF. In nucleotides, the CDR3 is TGTGCCAGCAGCCCCAGGGGGCGGGGGAGTCAGCCCCAGCATTTT.

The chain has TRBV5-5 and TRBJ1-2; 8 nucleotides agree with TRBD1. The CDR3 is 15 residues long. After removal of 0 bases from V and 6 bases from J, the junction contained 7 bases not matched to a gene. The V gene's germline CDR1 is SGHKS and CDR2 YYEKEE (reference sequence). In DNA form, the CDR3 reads TGTGCCAGCAGCTTGGCCATTTCAGGGGGCAATGGCTACACCTTC. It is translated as CASSLAISGGNGYTF.

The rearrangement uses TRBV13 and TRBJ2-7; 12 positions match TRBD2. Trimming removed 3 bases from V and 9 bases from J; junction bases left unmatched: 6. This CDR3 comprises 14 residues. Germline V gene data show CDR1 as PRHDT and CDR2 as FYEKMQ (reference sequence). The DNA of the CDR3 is TGTGCCAGCAGCTTCTCGCTAGCGGGGGGGCGGCAGTACTTC. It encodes CASSFSLAGGRQYF.

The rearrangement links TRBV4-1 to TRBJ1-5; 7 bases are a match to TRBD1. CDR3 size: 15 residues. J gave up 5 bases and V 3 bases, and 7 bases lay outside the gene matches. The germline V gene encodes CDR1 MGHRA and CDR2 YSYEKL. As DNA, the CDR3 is TGCGCCAGCAGCCAGGACTACAGGGGCGATCAGCCCCAGCATTTT. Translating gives CASSQDYRGDQPQHF.